This T cell receptor (beta chain) was captured in a study of CD8 T cells in Susac syndrome. This clonotype has more than one count but fewer than ten. V gave up 5 bases and J gave up 4 bases; unmatched junction bases: 3. Germline V gene lookup returns CDR1 LGHNT and CDR2 FRNRAP. The CDR3 runs 14 residues. Reverse transcription of about 0.45 to 1 ug RNA used random hexamers. It was immunoSEQ multiplex PCR that amplified TCR beta CDR3 across 54 Vbeta and 13 Jbeta. TCRdb reanalysed the immunoSEQ multiplex PCR reads using MiXCR and keeps one entry per CDR3 protein. The sample yields approximately 120,000 distinct CDR3 sequences, about 92% seen once. Sequencing of TCR beta, carried out with a high-throughput approach, was applied to CD8+ and CD4+ T cells from the blood.

The sample was CD8+ T cells from PBMCs. The clonotype was recovered from a human donor with multiple sclerosis. The chain is built from TRBV12-5 and TRBJ1-5; 9 bases match TRBD1. The CDR3 reads CASGPGQGNQPQHF. The CDR3 DNA reads TGTGCTAGTGGTCCGGGACAGGGAAATCAGCCCCAGCATTTT.